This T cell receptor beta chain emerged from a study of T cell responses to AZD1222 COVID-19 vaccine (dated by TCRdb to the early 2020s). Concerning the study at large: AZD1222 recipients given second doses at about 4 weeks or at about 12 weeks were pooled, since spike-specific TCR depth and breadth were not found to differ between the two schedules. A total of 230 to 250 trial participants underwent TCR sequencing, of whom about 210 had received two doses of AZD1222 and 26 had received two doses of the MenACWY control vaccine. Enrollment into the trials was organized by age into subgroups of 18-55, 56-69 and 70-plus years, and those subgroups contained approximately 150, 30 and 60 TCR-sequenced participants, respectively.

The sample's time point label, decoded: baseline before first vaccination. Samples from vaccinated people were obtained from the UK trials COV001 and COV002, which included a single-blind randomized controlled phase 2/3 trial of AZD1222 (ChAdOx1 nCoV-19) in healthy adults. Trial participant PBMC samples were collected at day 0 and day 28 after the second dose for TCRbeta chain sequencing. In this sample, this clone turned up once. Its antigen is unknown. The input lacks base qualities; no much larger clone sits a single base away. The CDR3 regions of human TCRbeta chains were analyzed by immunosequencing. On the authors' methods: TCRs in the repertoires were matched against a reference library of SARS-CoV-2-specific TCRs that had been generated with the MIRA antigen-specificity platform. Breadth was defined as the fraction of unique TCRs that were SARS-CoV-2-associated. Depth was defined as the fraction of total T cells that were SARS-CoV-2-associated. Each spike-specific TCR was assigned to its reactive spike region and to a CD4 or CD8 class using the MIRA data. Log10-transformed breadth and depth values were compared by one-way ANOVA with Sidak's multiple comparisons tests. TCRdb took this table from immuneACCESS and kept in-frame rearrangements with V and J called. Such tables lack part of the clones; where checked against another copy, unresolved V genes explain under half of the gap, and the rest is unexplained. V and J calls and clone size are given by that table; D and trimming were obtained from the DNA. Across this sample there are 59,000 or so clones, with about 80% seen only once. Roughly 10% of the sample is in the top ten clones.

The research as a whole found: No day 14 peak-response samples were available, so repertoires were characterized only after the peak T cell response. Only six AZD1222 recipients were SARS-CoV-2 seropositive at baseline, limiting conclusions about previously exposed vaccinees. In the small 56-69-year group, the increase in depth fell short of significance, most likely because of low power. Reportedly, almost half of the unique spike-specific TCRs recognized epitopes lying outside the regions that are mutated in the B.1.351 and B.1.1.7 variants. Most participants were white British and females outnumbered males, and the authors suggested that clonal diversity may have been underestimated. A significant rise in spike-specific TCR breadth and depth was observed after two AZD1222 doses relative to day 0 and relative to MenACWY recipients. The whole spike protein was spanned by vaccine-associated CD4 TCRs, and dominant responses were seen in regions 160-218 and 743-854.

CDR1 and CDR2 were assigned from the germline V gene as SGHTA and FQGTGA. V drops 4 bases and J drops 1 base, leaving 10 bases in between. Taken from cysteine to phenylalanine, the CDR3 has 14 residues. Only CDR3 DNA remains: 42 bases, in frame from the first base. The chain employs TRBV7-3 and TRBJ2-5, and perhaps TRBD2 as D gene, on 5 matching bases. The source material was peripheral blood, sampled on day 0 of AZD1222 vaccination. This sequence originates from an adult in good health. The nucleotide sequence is TGTGCCAGCAGCTCTGGCGGGCGCCAAGAGACCCAGTACTTC. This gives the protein CASSSGGRQETQYF.